A selection of T cell receptor beta chains follows, all from one sample in a study of tumor-infiltrating lymphocytes in primary liver carcinoma. In TCRdb, the multiplex PCR reads were re-called with MiXCR into one record per CDR3 protein. The data contain 100,000 to 150,000 distinct CDR3 sequences, roughly three fifths of them seen just once; the ten biggest clones take up less than 10%. Sample: liver tumor tissue from sampling region 3. The receptors originated from a woman aged 60-75 years with primary liver carcinoma and hepatitis B virus infection. Both conserved end residues are part of each CDR3. D genes are given only for firm matches. Size values are once, few and many counts, or a class for expanded clones, and some rows have none.

TRBV11-3	TRBJ2-1	NA	TRBD2	TGTGCCAGCAGCTTAGGCATAGCGGGCACCTACAATGAGCAGTCCTTC	CASSLGIAGTYNEQSF
TRBV11-2	TRBJ2-7	NA	TRBD2	TGTGCCATCAGCTTAGGATTTGGTAGCGGGAGGCGCTCCTACGAGCGGTACTTC	CAISLGFGSGRRSYERYF
TRBV6-5	TRBJ1-5	NA	NA	TGTGCCAGCATACGTCCGGGGGAGACCGATCAGCCCCAGCATTTT	CASIRPGETDQPQHF
TRBV28	TRBJ1-4	few	TRBD1	TGTGCCAGCACCCCCCCGACAGGGGGCGGGGAAAAACTGTTTTTT	CASTPPTGGGEKLFF
TRBV28	TRBJ2-7	many	TRBD1	TGTGCCAGCAAAGACAGGGGGGAATCCTACGAGCAGTACTTC	CASKDRGESYEQYF
TRBV5-4	TRBJ2-7	many	NA	TGTGCCAGCAGGGCGGGGGACAGTACCTACGAGCAGTACTTC	CASRAGDSTYEQYF
TRBV7-9	TRBJ1-2	NA	NA	TGTGTCAGCAGCTCCCAACTTGGTCCCTATGGCTACACCTTC	CVSSSQLGPYGYTF
TRBV11-2	TRBJ2-3	NA	NA	TGTGCCAGCGGATCGCTGGGACTCCTGCGCACAGATACGCAATATTTT	CASGSLGLLRTDTQYF
TRBV11-2	TRBJ2-1	many	TRBD2	TGTGCCAGCAGCTTAGTATTGGCGGGAGGGTCCGGCCCACTTGAGCAGTTCTTC	CASSLVLAGGSGPLEQFF
TRBV7-9	TRBJ2-7	NA	NA	TGTGCCAGCAGCTTAATGGGGGGCTCCACCTACGAGCAGTACTTC	CASSLMGGSTYEQYF
TRBV10-3	TRBJ2-3	many	TRBD2	TGTGCCACCCTCGTGAGCGGGAGTACAGATACGCAGTATTTT	CATLVSGSTDTQYF
TRBV10-3	TRBJ2-2	many	TRBD2	TGTGCCATCAGGGGGACTAGCGCGACTTCGAACACCGGGGAGCTGTTTTTT	CAIRGTSATSNTGELFF
TRBV20-1	TRBJ2-1	NA	TRBD2	TGCAGTGTTAAAACTAGCGGCCTCTACAATGAGCAGTTCTTC	CSVKTSGLYNEQFF
TRBV29-1	TRBJ2-3	many	NA	TGCAGCGGGACGGGACAACTAGGGAATACGCAGTATTTT	CSGTGQLGNTQYF
TRBV5-6	TRBJ2-5	NA	NA	TGTGCCAGCACCTCGTCCCGGGGCCACCAAGAGACCCAGTACTTC	CASTSSRGHQETQYF
TRBV6-6	TRBJ1-2	NA	NA	TGTGCCAGCAGTTTGAATAGGGGAGGGAACTATGGCTACGCCTTC	CASSLNRGGNYGYAF
TRBV6-1	TRBJ2-3	NA	TRBD1	TGTGACAGCAGTGAAGGGACAGGGGTTAGCACAGATACGCAGTATTTT	CDSSEGTGVSTDTQYF
TRBV6-1	TRBJ1-1	many	NA	TGTGCCAGCAGTCTTCAGGGGCGCCTCGAAGCTTTCTTT	CASSLQGRLEAFF
TRBV28	TRBJ1-1	few	NA	TGTGCCAGCAGTTTATCTGGAGTGAGGATCGCTTTCTTT	CASSLSGVRIAFF
TRBV14	TRBJ2-7	NA	NA	TGTGCCAGCAGACATTTTTACGAGCAATGCTTC	CASRHFYEQCF
TRBV10-3	TRBJ1-1	NA	NA	TGTGCCATCAGTGATATCGGGGGGGCAGATACAGAAGCTTTCTTT	CAISDIGGADTEAFF
TRBV12-3/TRBV12-4	TRBJ2-3	NA	NA	TGTGCCAGCAGTTTAGTGGATATGCAGTATTTT	CASSLVDMQYF
TRBV5-1	TRBJ2-7	few	NA	TGCGCCAGCGGCTCACACGACGGCTACGAGCAGTACTTC	CASGSHDGYEQYF
TRBV7-9	TRBJ2-7	many	NA	TGTGCCAGCAGCCTCGTTCTTGGTTCCTACGAGCAGTACTTC	CASSLVLGSYEQYF
TRBV5-1	TRBJ2-4	NA	NA	TGCGCCAGCAGCATTGTTGGTAGCCAAAACATTCAGTACTTC	CASSIVGSQNIQYF
TRBV7-8	TRBJ2-7	many	TRBD1	TGTGCCAGCAGCTCAGAATTCGCGGGGACAGGGGTCCACGAGCAGTACTTC	CASSSEFAGTGVHEQYF
TRBV6-1	TRBJ2-2	many	TRBD2	TGTGCCAGCAGTGAGGGACTAGCGGCTACCGGGGAGCTGTTTTTT	CASSEGLAATGELFF
TRBV11-2	TRBJ1-5	once	TRBD1	TGTGCCAGCAGCTCACCGGGACAGGGGGGAGATCCCCAGCATTTT	CASSSPGQGGDPQHF
TRBV28	TRBJ2-1	many	NA	TGTGCCAGCGGGAGGAATGAGCAGTTCTTC	CASGRNEQFF
TRBV29-1	TRBJ1-6	once	NA	TGCAGCCTTCGTGGCGGCAGCGACCATTCACCCCTCCACTTT	CSLRGGSDHSPLHF
TRBV19	TRBJ1-2	NA	NA	TGTGCCAGTAGTCCGGGACGGAGGTTCTACACCTTC	CASSPGRRFYTF
TRBV7-8	TRBJ2-7	NA	NA	TGTCCCAGCAGCTCAGGAGGGGCTCGCTCCTACGAGCAGTACTTC	CPSSSGGARSYEQYF
TRBV6-6	TRBJ2-6	many	TRBD2	TGTGCCAGCAGTCCCCGACTAGCGGGGAACTCTGGGGCCAACGTCCTGACTTTC	CASSPRLAGNSGANVLTF
TRBV11-3	TRBJ1-1	medium-sized	TRBD1	TGTGCCAGCAGCTTAGCCCCCAGTTACGCTCAGGGGGGAGCTTTCTTT	CASSLAPSYAQGGAFF
TRBV28	TRBJ2-1	NA	NA	TGTGCCAGCAGTCCCGGGTCCGCGATTCAAAATGAGCAGTTCTTC	CASSPGSAIQNEQFF
TRBV11-3	TRBJ2-1	NA	NA	TGTGCCAGCAGCTTAGGTCGGAGGGAATGGGGTGTAGATGAGCAGTTCTTC	CASSLGRREWGVDEQFF
TRBV28	TRBJ1-1	NA	NA	TGTGCCAGCCAGGATCCGAACACTGAAGCTTTCTTT	CASQDPNTEAFF
TRBV11-2	TRBJ2-1	once	TRBD2	TGTGCCAGTCGCTTAGGAGGCGGGAGCTTTTACAATGAGCAGTTCTTC	CASRLGGGSFYNEQFF
TRBV12-3/TRBV12-4	TRBJ1-5	NA	NA	TGTGCCAGCAGGCCTGATAGGGAGAATGAGCCCCAGCATTTT	CASRPDRENEPQHF
TRBV6-1	TRBJ1-1	once	NA	TGTGCCAGCAGTGAGAACATGGGCAATGAAGCTTTCTTT	CASSENMGNEAFF
TRBV29-1	TRBJ2-5	many	TRBD2	TGCAGCGTTGTCGGGAGGATGCAAGAGACCCAGTACTTC	CSVVGRMQETQYF
TRBV11-2	TRBJ2-7	NA	NA	TGTGCCAGCAACTCTACAGTTGGGACCTGCGTGCAGTACTTC	CASNSTVGTCVQYF
TRBV28	TRBJ2-5	many	NA	TGTGCCAGCAGTGGGGGCAGGGAGACCCAGTACTTC	CASSGGRETQYF
TRBV11-2	TRBJ2-5	NA	NA	TGTGCCAGCACGACTACAGAGACCCAGTACTTC	CASTTTETQYF
TRBV11-2	TRBJ2-1	NA	TRBD2	TGTGCCAGCAGCATGAGACTAGCGGGAGGGCCGGGGGACGAGCAATTCTTC	CASSMRLAGGPGDEQFF
TRBV28	TRBJ2-7	NA	TRBD2	TGTGCCAGCAGTTTCGTCCCGACTAGCGGGAGTCCGAAATGCGGGCAGTACTTC	CASSFVPTSGSPKCGQYF
TRBV11-2	TRBJ2-2	NA	NA	TGTGCCAGTAGATTAAACCAGGGAACCGGGGGGCTGTTTTTT	CASRLNQGTGGLFF
TRBV4-2	TRBJ2-1	NA	TRBD2	TGTGCCAGCAACCAATTTAGCGGGACTAGCGATCCAAGGAATGAGCAGTTCTTC	CASNQFSGTSDPRNEQFF
TRBV5-1	TRBJ1-2	NA	TRBD1	TGCGCCAGCAGCTCACAGGGGATTTTCGGTGGCTACATCTTC	CASSSQGIFGGYIF
TRBV10-1	TRBJ2-1	NA	NA	TGCGCCAGCAGTGAGTCCAGTGCAGGGCGCAATGAACAGTTCTTC	CASSESSAGRNEQFF
TRBV11-3	TRBJ2-1	NA	NA	TGTGCCAGTAGCGCGACTAGTGGAGGCCAATACAATAAGCAGTTCTTC	CASSATSGGQYNKQFF
TRBV28	TRBJ2-1	NA	NA	TGTGCCAGCAGTTTAATGGCAGGGAGGGGGCCCCGGGCGTACAATGAGAAGTTCTTC	CASSLMAGRGPRAYNEKFF
TRBV6-1	TRBJ1-6	many	TRBD1	TGTGCCAGCAGCCCAACAGGGGAAGGATCACCCCTCCACTTT	CASSPTGEGSPLHF
TRBV28	TRBJ2-4	NA	TRBD2	TGTGCCAGCAGTCCGAGCGGGAGACCCAAAAACATTCAGTACTTC	CASSPSGRPKNIQYF